This passage covers 19 T cell receptor beta chains from one sample sequenced in a study of spatial heterogeneity in lung cancer. Study results and caveats: The number of expanded tumor alpha and beta chains correlated with mutation number.

The time point denotes: sample taken at primary tumor resection. Via MiXCR, TCRdb re-called the 5' RACE reads, giving one row per CDR3 protein. The sample consists of about 11,000 distinct CDR3 sequences, roughly 5% of them appearing once. No cognate antigen is known for these TCRs. Sequencing was performed on lung tumor tissue, taken at surgery. Receptors originate from a male donor with early-stage non-small cell lung cancer.

This clonotype was seen ten or more times. This beta chain lies outside the target of a library built for alpha chains; its clone size means little. The gene calls are TRBV2 and TRBJ2-3; TRBD2 matches 9 bases. V shed 4 bases and J 1 base; nucleotides not matched to a gene: 6. Looked up from germline, CDR1 is SNHLY and CDR2 is FYNNEI. CDR3 length equals 16 residues. CDR3 sequence (DNA): TGTGCCAGCAGTGCCCCGCAGCGGGAGGGCACAGATACGCAGTATTTT. Its protein is CASSAPQREGTDTQYF. The variable domain in full, with the rest retrieved from reference TRBV2 and TRBJ2-3, is EPEVTQTPSHQVTQMGQEVILRCVPISNHLYFYWYRQILGQKVEFLVSFYNNEISEKSEIFDDQFSVERPDGSNFTLKIRSTKLEDSAMYFCASSAPQREGTDTQYFGPGTRLTVL.

At least ten counts were recorded for this clonotype. Since it is a stray read in a library aimed at alpha chains, this beta chain has a size that is not meaningful. The chain recombines TRBV20-1 with TRBJ1-1; unclear D gene. V shed 6 bases and J shed 5 bases, with 19 bases lying between them. This CDR3 is 14 amino acids long. The V gene's germline CDR1 is DFQATT and CDR2 SNEGSKA (reference sequence). The CDR3 coding sequence is TGCAGTGCGACCCGCGACGCTGCCGGGACTGAAGCTTTCTTT. It yields the protein CSATRDAAGTEAFF.

Ten or more counts support this clonotype. A library prepared for alpha chains yielded this beta chain as an off-target read; its size is of little meaning. CDR3 nucleotide sequence: TGCGCCAGCAGCCAAGTATTGGGCGGGGGGGCCCAGAATGAGCAGTTCTTC. Protein: CASSQVLGGGAQNEQFF. The genes are TRBV4-3 and TRBJ2-1, with 9 bases lining up with TRBD2. V shed 1 base, J shed 7 bases, and the junction held 11 bases outside the gene matches. The germline gives CDR1 LGHNA, CDR2 YSLEER. This CDR3 comprises 17 residues.

Worth noting for this clonotype: Since it is a stray read in a library aimed at alpha chains, this beta chain has a size that is not meaningful. V and J are TRBV7-2 and TRBJ2-3; the D gene is possibly TRBD2 (6 bases). Germline CDR1 SGHTA, CDR2 FQGNSA. The CDR3 spans 15 residues. Trimming shortened V by 7 bases and J by 1 base, and 15 bases separated the two germline ends. The CDR3 sequence is CASNKEGMGTDTQYF. The CDR3 DNA reads as TGTGCCAGCAACAAGGAGGGAATGGGCACAGATACGCAGTATTTT.

This clonotype came up a few times. This beta chain is a stray sequence in a library constructed for alpha chains; its clone size is not meaningful. The chain links TRBV20-1 to TRBJ2-7; TRBD1 agrees at 7 bases. The germline gives CDR1 DFQATT, CDR2 SNEGSKA (reference sequence). The length of the CDR3 is 12 residues. The V gene end was trimmed by 6 bases and the J gene end by 4 bases; junction bases not matched to a gene: 6. This CDR3 reads CSAVGQVYEQYF. The CDR3 nucleotides are TGCAGTGCGGTCGGACAGGTTTACGAGCAGTACTTC.

This clonotype appeared many times. This beta chain represents an off-target read in a library built for alpha chains; its size is of limited meaning. The chain couples TRBV12-3 or TRBV12-4 to TRBJ2-5, with D hard to call. The CDR3 has 14 amino acids. V was trimmed by 4 bases and J by 0 bases, leaving 9 bases between them. Here the CDR3 DNA reads TGTGCCAGCAGTTATGGCTCATACCAAGAGACCCAGTACTTC. It encodes CASSYGSYQETQYF.

Many counts were recorded for this clonotype. The library was designed around alpha chains, so this beta chain is a stray read whose abundance carries little weight. The J gene is TRBJ1-2, the V gene TRBV20-1, with D perhaps TRBD1 (5 bases). Trimming stripped 6 bases from V and 4 bases from J, with 15 bases between. There are 13 residues in the CDR3. CDR1 is DFQATT and CDR2 is SNEGSKA in the germline V gene (reference sequence). CDR3 nucleotide sequence: TGCAGTGCCAGGGACCCCCTGAGCTATGGCTACACCTTC. Its protein is CSARDPLSYGYTF.

The table lists this clonotype with many counts. This beta chain is an off-target read within a library intended for alpha chains, so its frequency means little. V usage is TRBV12-3 or TRBV12-4 and J usage is TRBJ2-3, with 9 nucleotides matching TRBD2. V lost 6 bases and J lost 3; bases outside the gene matches: 1. The CDR3 is 13 residues long. In DNA form, the CDR3 reads TGTGCCAGCAGGCGGGAGGGGACAGATACGCAGTATTTT. The encoded protein is CASRREGTDTQYF.

This clonotype was seen many times. In a library made to pick up alpha chains, this beta chain is a stray read with a size that means little. This chain uses TRBV7-2 with TRBJ1-1; no reliable D call. The CDR3 is 13 amino acids. Germline V gene lookup returns CDR1 SGHTA and CDR2 FQGNSA. The V end was cut by 5 bases, the J end by 5 bases, with 12 bases between. The CDR3 coding sequence is TGTGCCAGCAGCCAATCACCGATGACTGAAGCTTTCTTT. As protein: CASSQSPMTEAFF. Filled out from reference TRBV7-2 and TRBJ1-1, the complete variable domain reads GAGVSQSPSNKVTEKGKDVELRCDPISGHTALYWYRQSLGQGLEFLIYFQGNSAPDKSGLPSDRFSAERTGGSVSTLTIQRTQQEDSAVYLCASSQSPMTEAFFGQGTRLTVV.

This clonotype was seen more than once but under ten times. The library was designed around alpha chains, so this beta chain is a stray read whose abundance carries little weight. The gene calls are TRBV5-1 and TRBJ2-5, with 7 bases that match TRBD2. The CDR3 has 14 residues. Trimming at V came to 4 bases and at J to 2 bases, leaving 5 bases not matched to a gene. The V gene's germline CDR1 is SGHRS and CDR2 YFSETQ. The CDR3 DNA is TGCGCCAGCAGCGCGGGGGTGAATCAAGAGACCCAGTACTTC. It yields the protein CASSAGVNQETQYF.

Relative to its sample, this clonotype is medium-sized (0.01 to 0.1%). This beta chain is off target for a library built for alpha chains, so its abundance means little. The rearrangement joins TRBV7-9 to TRBJ1-5; D gene uncertain. CDR1 SEHNR and CDR2 FQNEAQ come from the germline V gene (reference sequence). V was clipped by 4 bases and J by 7 bases, with 11 bases between them. This CDR3 spans 13 amino acids. CDR3 amino acids: CASSYSSLQPQHF. In nucleotides, the CDR3 is TGTGCCAGCAGCTATTCTTCTCTGCAGCCCCAGCATTTT.

This clonotype was found a few times. This beta chain represents an off-target read in a library built for alpha chains; its size is of limited meaning. The V and J genes are TRBV7-9 and TRBJ2-1, with a tentative D call TRBD2 (5 bases). Trimming pared 3 bases from V and 8 bases from J, leaving 14 bases between. From germline, CDR1 is SEHNR and CDR2 FQNEAQ (reference sequence). This CDR3 comprises 14 residues. The CDR3 protein is CASSLTRAAHEQFF. The DNA of the CDR3 is TGTGCCAGCAGCTTGACGCGGGCGGCCCATGAGCAGTTCTTC. The variable domain in full, with the rest retrieved from reference TRBV7-9 and TRBJ2-1, is DTGVSQNPRHKITKRGQNVTFRCDPISEHNRLYWYRQTLGQGPEFLTYFQNEAQLEKSRLLSDRFSAERPKGSFSTLEIQRTEQGDSAMYLCASSLTRAAHEQFFGPGTRLTVL.

This clonotype was seen at least ten times. In a library made to pick up alpha chains, this beta chain is a stray read with a size that means little. The rearrangement uses TRBV12-3 or TRBV12-4 and TRBJ1-6; 11 positions agree with TRBD1. The CDR3 spans 15 residues. The V segment lost 6 bases and the J segment 7 bases; nucleotides outside the gene matches: 5. In nucleotides, the CDR3 is TGTGCCAGCAGGGGGACAGGGGGTCAAAATTCACCCCTCCACTTT. Translating it yields CASRGTGGQNSPLHF.

This clonotype counts as medium-sized (0.01 to 0.1%). A library made for alpha chains picked up this beta chain off target, so its size means little. The chain combines TRBV2 with TRBJ2-3; maybe TRBD1 (5 bases). V was trimmed by 2 bases and J by 5 bases, leaving 5 bases between them. The germline V gene encodes CDR1 SNHLY and CDR2 FYNNEI. The CDR3 runs 12 residues. CDR3 amino acids: CASSERGDTQYF. CDR3 sequence (DNA): TGTGCCAGCAGTGAAAGGGGAGATACGCAGTATTTT.

This clonotype was found many times. This beta chain is an off-target read within a library intended for alpha chains, so its frequency means little. The V gene is TRBV5-1, the J gene TRBJ2-3; no definite D call. V lost 5 bases and J 2 bases, leaving 9 bases between the germline ends. The germline gives CDR1 SGHRS, CDR2 YFSETQ. CDR3 length: 13 residues. CDR3 sequence reads: CASRVEATDTQYF. CDR3 coding DNA: TGCGCCAGCAGGGTTGAGGCCACAGATACGCAGTATTTT. Full variable domain (rest looked up from reference TRBV5-1 and TRBJ2-3): KAGVTQTPRYLIKTRGQQVTLSCSPISGHRSVSWYQQTPGQGLQFLFEYFSETQRNKGNFPGRFSGRQFSNSRSEMNVSTLELGDSALYLCASRVEATDTQYFGPGTRLTVL.

Within the sample, this clonotype is medium-sized. This beta chain is a stray sequence in a library constructed for alpha chains; its clone size is not meaningful. The CDR3 region is CASSLLENSDTQYF. CDR3 sequence (DNA): TGTGCCAGCAGCTTACTCGAAAACTCAGATACGCAGTATTTT. The chain carries TRBV11-2 and TRBJ2-3; D is undetermined. This CDR3 has 14 amino acids. Trimming pared 2 bases from V and 4 bases from J, leaving 10 bases between. Germline assignment: CDR1 SGHAT and CDR2 FQNNGV.

This clonotype was seen many times. Since it is a stray read in a library aimed at alpha chains, this beta chain has a size that is not meaningful. Here the CDR3 reads CASGSGTGAEKLFF. CDR3 sequence (DNA): TGTGCTAGTGGTTCCGGGACAGGCGCTGAAAAACTGTTTTTT. The V and J genes are TRBV12-5 and TRBJ1-4, with 8 bases lining up with TRBD1. The V segment lost 4 bases and the J segment 7 bases; nucleotides outside the gene matches: 5. Germline V lookup: CDR1 LGHNT, CDR2 FRNRAP. The CDR3 totals 14 residues.

This clonotype turned up a few times. This beta chain turned up in a library designed for alpha chains; as an off-target read, its abundance says little. The chain has TRBV5-1 and TRBJ1-4; 10 nucleotides match TRBD1. This CDR3 has 17 amino acids. CDR1 and CDR2 from the germline V gene are SGHRS and YFSETQ. After removal of 0 bases from V and 6 bases from J, the junction contained 8 bases not matched to a gene. CDR3 DNA: TGCGCCAGCAGCTTGGAACCCTCCGGGACAGGGGATGAAAAACTGTTTTTT. It is translated as CASSLEPSGTGDEKLFF.

With respect to this clonotype: This beta chain turned up in a library designed for alpha chains; as an off-target read, its abundance says little. The J gene is TRBJ1-6, the V gene TRBV14, with a weak D call TRBD1 (6 bases). The germline CDR1 and CDR2 sequences are SGHDN and FVKESK. Trimming took off 3 bases at V and 7 bases at J, with 10 bases between the two ends. The CDR3 totals 14 residues. In nucleotides, the CDR3 is TGTGCCAGCAGCCAGCAGGGGCGGAATTCACCCCTCCACTTT. This sequence encodes CASSQQGRNSPLHF.